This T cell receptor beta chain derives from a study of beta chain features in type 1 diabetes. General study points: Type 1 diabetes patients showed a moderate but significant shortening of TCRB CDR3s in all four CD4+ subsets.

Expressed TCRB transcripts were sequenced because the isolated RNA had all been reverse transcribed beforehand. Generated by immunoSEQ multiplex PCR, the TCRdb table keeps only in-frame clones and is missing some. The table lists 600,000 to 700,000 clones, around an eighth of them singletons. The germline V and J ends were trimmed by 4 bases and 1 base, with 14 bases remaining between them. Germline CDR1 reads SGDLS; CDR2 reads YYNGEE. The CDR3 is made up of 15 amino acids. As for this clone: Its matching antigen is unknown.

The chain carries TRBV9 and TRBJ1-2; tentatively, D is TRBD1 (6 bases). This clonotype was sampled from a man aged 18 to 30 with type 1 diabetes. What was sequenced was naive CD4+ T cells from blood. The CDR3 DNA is TGTGCCAGCAGCCCTTGGGACACTGTTAACTATGGCTACACCTTC. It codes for CASSPWDTVNYGYTF.